The clone carrying this T cell receptor beta chain rates as medium-sized. Its antigen is as yet unknown. This library used around 0.4 ug RNA and molecular barcoded adaptors spanning alpha/delta and beta/gamma chains. TCRdb itself ran the reads through MiXCR, one entry per CDR3 protein. The table shows roughly 38,000 distinct CDR3 sequences, with roughly an eighth occurring only once. The sample comes from a study of read filtering for tumor transcriptome and immune sequencing. About the study: Patients were approximately 18 male and some 15 female, mean age around 66 years, range about 45 to 85. Fewer than ten patients were R-ISS I, more than 15 were R-ISS II, about seven were R-ISS III.

General study findings and limits: The sorted CD138-negative fraction was a mixed bone marrow immune population, not purified T cells. IR-seq and RNA-seq agreed better without single-read clonotypes.

This CDR3 spans 19 amino acids. CDR1 LGHDT and CDR2 YNNKEL come from the germline V gene (reference sequence). Trimming took 3 bases from V and 0 from J; bases not matched to a gene: 14. The sample taken for sequencing was a population of CD138-negative cells sorted from bone marrow. The chain has TRBV3-1 and TRBJ2-1; 7 bases align to TRBD2. The sequence was collected from a donor at least 40 years old with multiple myeloma. CDR3 nucleotides: TGTGCCAGCAGCCACTCCAGCGAGCGGGACCGCTTCTCCTACAATGAGCAGTTCTTC. This translates into CASSHSSERDRFSYNEQFF.